This TCR beta chain was recorded in a study of neurological immune-mediated disorders. Overall study findings and caveats: The multiple sclerosis repertoire cluster was not associated with any clinical or MRI feature, with the authors stating that larger cohorts are needed. No sharing of CDR3 amino acid sequences was observed among expanded clones across subjects, suggesting private repertoires in all groups.

Germline V gene data show CDR1 as MNHNY and CDR2 as SVGAGI (reference sequence). V shed 6 bases and J shed 2 bases, with 23 bases lying between them. This CDR3 is 18 amino acids long. cDNA was made by 5'RACE with 10-nucleotide random UMIs. From the 5' RACE reads, TCRdb called clonotypes with MiXCR, one entry per CDR3 protein. This table holds approximately 130,000 distinct CDR3 sequences, 3.2% found once. The unsorted libraries were prepared from 2 million PBMCs (stored at -80 C). This clonotype was detected many times. Its antigen is not identified. This chain uses TRBV6-6 with TRBJ1-5; D gene uncertain. Sequencing used PBMCs. This receptor was obtained from a woman in her thirties with multiple sclerosis. DNA of the CDR3: TGTGCCAGCAGCCTCCCCCTATTTGAGGGAGTGCGCAATCAGCCCCAGCATTTT. Translating it yields CASSLPLFEGVRNQPQHF.